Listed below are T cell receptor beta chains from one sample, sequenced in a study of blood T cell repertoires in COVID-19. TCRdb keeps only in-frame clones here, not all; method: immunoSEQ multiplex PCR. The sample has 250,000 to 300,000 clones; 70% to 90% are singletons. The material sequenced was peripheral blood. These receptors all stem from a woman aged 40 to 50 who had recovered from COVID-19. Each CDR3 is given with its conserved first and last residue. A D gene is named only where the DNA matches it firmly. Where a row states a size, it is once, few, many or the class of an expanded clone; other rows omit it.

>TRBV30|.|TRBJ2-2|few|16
TGTGCCTGGATATTCCGATCCAAAGCGAATACCGGGGAGCTGTTTTTT
CAWIFRSKANTGELFF
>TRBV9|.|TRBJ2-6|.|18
TGTGCCAGCAGCGTAGCCCCGAACCGGGACTCTGGGGCCAACGTCCTGACTTTC
CASSVAPNRDSGANVLTF
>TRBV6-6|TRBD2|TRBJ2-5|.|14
TGTGCCAGCAGTTCCCCGGGGGGGTGGGAGACCCAGTACTTC
CASSSPGGWETQYF
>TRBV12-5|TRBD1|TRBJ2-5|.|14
TGTGCTAGTGGTTTGTCAACCAGGGGGGAGACCCAGTACTTC
CASGLSTRGETQYF
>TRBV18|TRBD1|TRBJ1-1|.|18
TGTGCCAGCTCACCACTTTCCCCAGGGGGCTTGGGGAACACTGAAGCTTTCTTT
CASSPLSPGGLGNTEAFF
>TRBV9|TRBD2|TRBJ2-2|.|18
TGTGCCAGCAGCGTAGGGCCCCGGACTAGCGGGAACACCGGGGAGCTGTTTTTT
CASSVGPRTSGNTGELFF
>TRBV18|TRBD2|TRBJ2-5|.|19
TGTGCCAGCTCACCACTCCCGGGGACTAGCGGGCCTCGGGTTGAGACCCAGTACTTC
CASSPLPGTSGPRVETQYF
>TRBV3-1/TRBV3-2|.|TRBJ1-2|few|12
TGTGCCAGCAGCCAAGGGGGAGGTGGCTACACCTTC
CASSQGGGGYTF
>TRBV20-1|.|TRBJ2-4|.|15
TGCAGTGCTAGTTACGCGGCCATAGCCAAAAACATTCAGTACTTC
CSASYAAIAKNIQYF
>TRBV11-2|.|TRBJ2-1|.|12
TGTGCCAGCAGCCTCCAGAGGGATGAGCAGTTCTTC
CASSLQRDEQFF
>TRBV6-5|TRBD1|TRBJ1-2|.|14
TGTGCCAGCAGTCAGACGGGACAGGCCTATGGCTACACCTTC
CASSQTGQAYGYTF
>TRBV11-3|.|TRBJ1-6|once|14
TGTGCCAGCAGCCAGGGACAAAATAATTCACCCCTCCACTTT
CASSQGQNNSPLHF
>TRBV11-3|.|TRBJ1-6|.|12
TGTGCCAGCAGTCGGCCCCCAGAGGTCCTCCACTTT
CASSRPPEVLHF
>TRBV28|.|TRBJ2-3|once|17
TGTGCCAGCAGCCCCATATACTCCAGGGTGACGACAGATACGCAGTATTTT
CASSPIYSRVTTDTQYF
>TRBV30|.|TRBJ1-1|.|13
TGTGCCTGGAGTGACGGAAACCGGGGTGAAGCTTTCTTT
CAWSDGNRGEAFF
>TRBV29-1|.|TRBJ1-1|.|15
TGCAGCGTTGGCGGCAGGGTGACCATGAACACTGAAGCTTTCTTT
CSVGGRVTMNTEAFF
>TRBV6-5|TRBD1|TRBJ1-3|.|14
TGTGCCAGTACCAGGGGGCTTGGTGGAAACACCATATATTTT
CASTRGLGGNTIYF
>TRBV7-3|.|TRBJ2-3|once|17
TGTGCCAGCAGCTTAGGGGCAGGGGCTACTAGCACAGATACGCAGTATTTT
CASSLGAGATSTDTQYF
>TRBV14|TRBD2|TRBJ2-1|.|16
TGTGCCAGCAGCCAGCTAGGGACTAGCGGGAGGCAAGAGCAGTTCTTC
CASSQLGTSGRQEQFF
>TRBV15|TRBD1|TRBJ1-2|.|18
TGTGCCACCAGCGGAGAAGACGGGACAGGGGGCGCGGTAGAAGGCTACACCTTC
CATSGEDGTGGAVEGYTF
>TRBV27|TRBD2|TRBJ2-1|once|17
TGTGCCAGCAGACCTAGCGGGAGGGCCCCAGGGTTCGCTGAGCAGTTCTTC
CASRPSGRAPGFAEQFF
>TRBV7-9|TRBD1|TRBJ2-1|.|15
TGTGCCAGCAGCCAGGGGGCTAGCATGGGCAATGAGCAGTTCTTC
CASSQGASMGNEQFF
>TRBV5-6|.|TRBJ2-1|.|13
TGTGCCAGCAGCCCCACTAGTGTAAGTGAGCAGTTCTTC
CASSPTSVSEQFF
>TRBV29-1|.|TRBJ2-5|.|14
TGCAGCGTCCGCGGGACGGCCGACCGGGAGACCCAGTACTTC
CSVRGTADRETQYF
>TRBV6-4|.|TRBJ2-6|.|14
TGTGCCAGCAGCCCCCGGGTGGGGGCCAACGTCCTGACTTTC
CASSPRVGANVLTF
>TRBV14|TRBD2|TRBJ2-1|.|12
TGTGCCAGCAGCCCCGGGGGGTCCGCCCAGTTCTTC
CASSPGGSAQFF